This TCR beta chain is drawn from a study of blood T cell repertoires in COVID-19. The overall study: Acute-phase and convalescent COVID-19 samples originated in the United States, Italy and Spain.

In the original workflow: The assay estimated nucleated cells by amplifying reference gene primers. TCRdb's copy holds only in-frame clones and misses some; the assay was immunoSEQ multiplex PCR. The V and J calls and clone size come from that table; D and trimming were worked out from the DNA. The sample lists 210,000 or so clones; around four fifths were seen once. The CDR3 covers 16 residues. The ends lost 1 base at V and 1 base at J; junction bases unmatched: 4. Per the germline V gene, CDR1 is SGHVS and CDR2 is FNYEAQ. The material sequenced was peripheral blood. The chain links TRBV7-6 to TRBJ2-3, with 8 bases that match TRBD2. This receptor was taken from a woman of 80 years or more with active or convalescent COVID-19. DNA for the CDR3: TGTGCCAGCAGCTTAGTATGGCGGGGGGGCACAGATACGCAGTATTTT. Translation: CASSLVWRGGTDTQYF.